This T cell receptor beta chain stems from a study of T cell responses to AZD1222 COVID-19 vaccine. Overall study findings and caveats: Only a handful of AZD1222 recipients were seropositive at baseline. Clonal diversity was possibly underestimated, and the donors were mostly white British, with more females.

Turning to this clone: Its antigen is unidentified.

Trimming took 4 bases from V and 6 from J; bases not matched to a gene: 2. The CDR3 is 14 residues long. Germline V gene sequence: CDR1 KGHSH, CDR2 LQKENI. TCRdb's copy holds only in-frame clones and misses some; the assay was immunoSEQ multiplex PCR. The data contain 190,000 or so clones, approximately 90% of them singletons. The source material was peripheral blood, sampled 28 days after the second AZD1222 dose. This sequence originates from an adult who received the AZD1222 COVID-19 vaccine. This chain links TRBV18 with TRBJ2-1; 11 bases agree with TRBD1. The CDR3: CASSLGTGGNEQFF. The DNA for the CDR3 is TGTGCCAGCTCACTAGGGACAGGGGGCAATGAGCAGTTCTTC.